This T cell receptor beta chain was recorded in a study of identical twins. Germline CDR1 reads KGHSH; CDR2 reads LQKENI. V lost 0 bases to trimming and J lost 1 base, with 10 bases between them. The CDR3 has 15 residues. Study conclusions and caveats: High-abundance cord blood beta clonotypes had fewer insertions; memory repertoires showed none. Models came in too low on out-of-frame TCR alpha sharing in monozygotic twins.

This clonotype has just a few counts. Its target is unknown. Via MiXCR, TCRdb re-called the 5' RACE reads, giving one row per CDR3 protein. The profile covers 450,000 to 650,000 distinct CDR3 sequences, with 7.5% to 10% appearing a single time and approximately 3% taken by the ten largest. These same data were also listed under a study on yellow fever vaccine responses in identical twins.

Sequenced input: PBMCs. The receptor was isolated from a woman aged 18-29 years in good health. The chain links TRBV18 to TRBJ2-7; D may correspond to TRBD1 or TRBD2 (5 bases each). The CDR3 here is CASSPPWGNSYEQYF. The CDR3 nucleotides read TGTGCCAGCTCACCACCGTGGGGGAATTCCTACGAGCAGTACTTC.